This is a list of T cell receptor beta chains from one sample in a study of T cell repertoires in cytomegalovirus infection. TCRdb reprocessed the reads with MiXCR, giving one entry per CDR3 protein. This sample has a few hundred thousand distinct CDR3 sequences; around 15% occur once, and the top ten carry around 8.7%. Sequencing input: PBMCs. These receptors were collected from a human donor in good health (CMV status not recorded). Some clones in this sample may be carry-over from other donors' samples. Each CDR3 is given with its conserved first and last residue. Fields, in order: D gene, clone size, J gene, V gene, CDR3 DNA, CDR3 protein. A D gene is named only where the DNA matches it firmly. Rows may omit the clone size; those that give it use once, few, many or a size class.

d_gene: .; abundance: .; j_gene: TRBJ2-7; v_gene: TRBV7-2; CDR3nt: TGTGCCAGCAGCTCGCAAGGCCCCAACGAGCAGTACTTC; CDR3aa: CASSSQGPNEQYF
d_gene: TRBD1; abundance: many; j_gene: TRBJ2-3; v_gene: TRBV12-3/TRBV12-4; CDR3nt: TGTGCTACAAAAAGGACAGGGGGAGGCACAGATACGCAGTATTTT; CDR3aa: CATKRTGGGTDTQYF
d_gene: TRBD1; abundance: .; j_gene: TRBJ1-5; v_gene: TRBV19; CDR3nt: TGTGCCAGTACCATACAGGGGGGCAATCAGCCCCAGCATTTT; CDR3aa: CASTIQGGNQPQHF
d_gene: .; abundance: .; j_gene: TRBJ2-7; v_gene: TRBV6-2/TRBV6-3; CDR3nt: TGTGCCAGCAGTTATAGGAGGGCTCCTTCCTACGAGCAGTACTTC; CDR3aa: CASSYRRAPSYEQYF
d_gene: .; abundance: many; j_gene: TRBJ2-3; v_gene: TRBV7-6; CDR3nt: TGTGCCAGCAGCTTAGCGTATGGGGGAACAGATACGCAGTATTTT; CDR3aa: CASSLAYGGTDTQYF
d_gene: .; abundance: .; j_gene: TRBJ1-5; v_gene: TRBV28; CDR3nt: TGTGCCACCCACAGGTCCGATCAGCCCCAGCATTTT; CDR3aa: CATHRSDQPQHF
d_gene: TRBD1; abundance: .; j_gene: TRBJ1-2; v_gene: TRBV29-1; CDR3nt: TGCAGCGTTGAAGCGTCGACAGGGTTCGTTGGCTACACCTTC; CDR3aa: CSVEASTGFVGYTF
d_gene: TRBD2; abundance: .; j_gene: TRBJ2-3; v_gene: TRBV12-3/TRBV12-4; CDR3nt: TGTGCCAGCAGCCCGGGGGGGAACACAGATACGCAGTATTTT; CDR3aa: CASSPGGNTDTQYF
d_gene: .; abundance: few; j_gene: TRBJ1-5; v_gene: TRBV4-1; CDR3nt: TGCGCCAGCAGCCCCCGGCCAGATAGCCAGCCCCAGCATTTT; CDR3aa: CASSPRPDSQPQHF
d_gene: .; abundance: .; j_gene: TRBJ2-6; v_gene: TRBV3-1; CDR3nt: TGTGCCAGCAGCCAAACAGGGTCCGGGGCCAACGTCCTGACTTTC; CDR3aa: CASSQTGSGANVLTF
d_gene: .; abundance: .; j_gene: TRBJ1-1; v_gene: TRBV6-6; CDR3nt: TGTGCCAGCAGTTCCTACAGTGAGAACACTGAAGCTTTCTTT; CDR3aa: CASSSYSENTEAFF
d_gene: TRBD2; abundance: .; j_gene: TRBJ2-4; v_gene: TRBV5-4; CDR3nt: TGTGCCAGCAGCCCCGGCGGGAGAACCAAAAACATTCAGTACTTC; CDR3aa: CASSPGGRTKNIQYF